This record looks at one T cell receptor (beta chain) sequence and its context. The method was immunoSEQ multiplex PCR; TCRdb's version includes in-frame clones alone and lacks a portion of them. Of around 26,000 clones in the sample, approximately 92% are singletons; the top ten hold around 17%. This sample is drawn from a study of T cell changes during pregnancy in multiple sclerosis. This CDR3 comprises 15 residues. V lost 3 bases to trimming and J lost 0 bases, with 7 bases between them. CDR1 and CDR2 from the germline V gene are SGDLS and YYNGEE. The sample here was CD8+ T cells from peripheral blood mononuclear cells, taken in the second trimester of pregnancy. The clonotype comes from a female donor with multiple sclerosis, enrolled in a pregnancy study. The chain employs TRBV9 and TRBJ2-6; D remains ambiguous. CDR3 nucleotide sequence: TGTGCCAGCAGCGGCCACAGCTCTGGGGCCAACGTCCTGACTTTC. It translates to CASSGHSSGANVLTF.